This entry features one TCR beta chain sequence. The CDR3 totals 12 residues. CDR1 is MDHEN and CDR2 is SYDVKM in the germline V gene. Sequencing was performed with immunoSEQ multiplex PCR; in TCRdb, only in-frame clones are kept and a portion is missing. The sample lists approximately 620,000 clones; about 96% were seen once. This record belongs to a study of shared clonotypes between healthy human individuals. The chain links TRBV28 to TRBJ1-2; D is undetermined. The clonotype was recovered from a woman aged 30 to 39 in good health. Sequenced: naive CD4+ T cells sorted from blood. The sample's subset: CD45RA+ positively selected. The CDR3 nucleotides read TGTCTAACGCAGGAAAGAAATTATGGCTACACCTTC. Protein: CLTQERNYGYTF.